Listed below are T cell receptor beta chains from one sample, sequenced in a study of blood T cell repertoires in COVID-19. TCRdb's table, derived via immunoSEQ multiplex PCR, lists solely in-frame clones and lacks some. The profile shows approximately 130,000 clones, around four fifths of them singletons. Sequences were obtained from peripheral blood. The receptors come from a human donor in a cohort sampled during active COVID-19. CDR3s include the opening cysteine and the closing phenylalanine or tryptophan. The D gene is left open where the match is weak. A row's size may be missing; if present it is once, few, many or a size class.

j_call,d_call,clone_size,v_call,cdr3_length,cdr3_aa,cdr3_nt
TRBJ2-1,TRBD2,.,TRBV6-2/TRBV6-3,13,CASSWPTSGEQFF,TGTGCCAGCAGTTGGCCGACTAGCGGTGAGCAGTTCTTC
TRBJ2-5,TRBD1,.,TRBV6-5,16,CASSYSGTGGEETQYF,TGTGCCAGCAGTTACTCAGGGACAGGCGGGGAGGAGACCCAGTACTTC
TRBJ1-5,.,many,TRBV6-2/TRBV6-3,14,CASSHGGGNQPQHF,TGTGCCAGCAGCCACGGGGGGGGGAATCAGCCCCAGCATTTT
TRBJ1-6,TRBD1,once,TRBV7-8,14,CASSLQGTDSPLHF,TGTGCCAGCAGCCTACAGGGGACAGATTCACCCCTCCACTTT
TRBJ2-1,TRBD1,.,TRBV5-4,15,CASSRDRGSYNEQFF,TGTGCCAGCAGCCGTGACAGGGGGTCCTACAATGAGCAGTTCTTC
TRBJ1-3,.,once,TRBV7-9,15,CASILWGVSGNTIYF,TGTGCCAGCATCCTATGGGGGGTCTCCGGAAACACCATATATTTT
TRBJ1-4,.,.,TRBV7-8,19,CASSPTGTQVIRYAEKLFF,TGTGCCAGCAGCCCGACCGGGACTCAGGTTATCCGGTATGCGGAAAAACTGTTTTTT
TRBJ1-5,.,.,TRBV19,16,CASSIRAGNSNQPQHF,TGTGCCAGTAGTATCCGGGCAGGGAATAGCAATCAGCCCCAGCATTTT
TRBJ1-1,.,.,TRBV11-2,13,CASSPRGSTEAFF,TGTGCCAGCAGCCCAAGGGGTTCCACTGAAGCTTTCTTT
TRBJ2-3,.,.,TRBV3-1/TRBV3-2,14,CASSQGPGQITQYF,TGTGCCAGCAGCCAAGGTCCCGGACAGATTACGCAGTATTTT
TRBJ1-5,.,few,TRBV3-1/TRBV3-2,14,CASSQDLLSQPQHF,TGTGCCAGCAGCCAAGATCTTCTATCTCAGCCCCAGCATTTT
TRBJ2-7,TRBD1,.,TRBV11-1,14,CASSKGQGLYEQYF,TGTGCCAGCAGCAAGGGACAGGGCCTCTACGAGCAGTACTTC
TRBJ1-6,TRBD1,.,TRBV6-2/TRBV6-3,16,CASSAEGQPRSSPLHF,TGTGCCAGCAGCGCCGAGGGACAGCCTAGGTCCTCACCCCTCCACTTT
TRBJ2-1,.,.,TRBV5-1,15,CASRIGTPTYNEQFF,TGCGCCAGCAGGATCGGGACTCCCACCTACAATGAGCAGTTCTTC
TRBJ2-7,TRBD2,.,TRBV19,15,CASSFATGTIYEQYF,TGTGCCAGTAGTTTTGCAACCGGGACTATCTACGAGCAGTACTTC
TRBJ1-1,.,.,TRBV5-6,13,CASSFGTGTEAFF,TGTGCCAGCAGCTTCGGTACGGGAACTGAAGCTTTCTTT
TRBJ2-1,.,.,TRBV9,15,CASSVSGETYNEQFF,TGTGCCAGCAGCGTAAGTGGGGAGACCTACAATGAGCAGTTCTTC
TRBJ1-6,TRBD1,.,TRBV7-2,14,CASSLQGDNSPLHF,TGTGCCAGCAGCTTGCAGGGGGATAATTCACCCCTCCACTTT
TRBJ1-5,.,once,TRBV2,15,CASSRGRGGRQPQHF,TGTGCCAGCAGTAGAGGTAGGGGCGGTCGGCAGCCCCAGCATTTT
TRBJ2-7,TRBD1,once,TRBV7-9,13,CASSLGTGDEQYF,TGTGCCAGCAGCTTGGGAACAGGGGACGAGCAGTACTTC
TRBJ2-7,.,.,TRBV7-9,15,CASSRGADLTYEQYF,TGTGCCAGCAGCCGGGGAGCTGACCTCACCTACGAGCAGTACTTC
TRBJ2-2,.,.,TRBV5-1,15,CASSLPGANTGELFF,TGCGCCAGCAGCTTGCCGGGAGCGAACACCGGGGAGCTGTTTTTT
TRBJ1-1,.,.,TRBV30,13,CAWHEGFNTEAFF,TGTGCCTGGCATGAGGGATTCAACACTGAAGCTTTCTTT
TRBJ2-2,TRBD1,.,TRBV6-4,14,CASSRDRGTGELFF,TGTGCCAGCAGCCGGGACAGGGGAACCGGGGAGCTGTTTTTT
TRBJ1-1,TRBD1,.,TRBV5-8,13,CASSRRQGTEAFF,TGTGCCAGCAGCCGACGACAGGGGACTGAAGCTTTCTTT
TRBJ1-1,TRBD1,.,TRBV27,16,CASSLRGTGGSPEAFF,TGTGCCAGCAGTTTAAGAGGGACAGGGGGTAGCCCTGAAGCTTTCTTT
TRBJ2-7,TRBD2,.,TRBV7-2,15,CASSYGLAGGYEQYF,TGTGCCAGCAGCTACGGACTAGCGGGAGGCTACGAGCAGTACTTC
TRBJ2-5,.,.,TRBV18,15,CASSNSGGLVETQYF,TGTGCCAGCTCAAACTCGGGCGGGTTGGTGGAGACCCAGTACTTC
TRBJ2-7,.,.,TRBV5-1,15,CASSPGDEVQMEQYF,TGCGCCAGCAGCCCCGGAGACGAGGTTCAAATGGAGCAGTACTTC